This passage covers 8 T cell receptor beta chains from one sample sequenced in a study of regulatory T cells in long-lasting Graves disease (dated by TCRdb to about 2021). Taken with the paper, the label for time point translates to: persistent/refractory GD, antithyroid drugs over 5 years with positive TRAb. RNA was extracted from PBMCs in TRIzol for both TCR sequencing and RNA sequencing. Library construction relied on multiplex PCR. Sequencing was carried out with an Illumina HiSeq 4000. To build TCR beta libraries, CDR3 regions were amplified by Arm-PCR using iRepertoire HTBI primers. TCRdb reprocessing: public reads trimmed at Q25 with fastp, clones called with MiXCR, in-frame beta chains kept. Rows are combined by CDR3 protein, so each entry shows the most common genes and DNA. The sample table contains 650,000 to 850,000 distinct CDR3 sequences; only one count was recorded for about 32% of them. The ten largest clones add up to about 42% of the sample.

The source material was peripheral blood mononuclear cells (PBMCs), sampled when the disease was refractory, from a patient treated with antithyroid drugs. Receptors originate from a female donor with Graves disease.

This clonotype was seen at least ten times. V and J are TRBV11-2 and TRBJ1-2, with TRBD1 as a possible D gene (5 bases). The germline V gene has CDR1 SGHAT and CDR2 FQNNGV. The V end lost 0 bases, the J end lost 2 bases, and 10 bases lay between the germline ends. This CDR3 is 15 amino acids long. CDR3: CASSLEIGANYGYTF. The CDR3 DNA sequence: TGTGCCAGCAGCTTAGAGATCGGGGCGAACTATGGCTACACCTTC.

This clonotype was detected a few times. J is TRBJ1-2 and V is TRBV11-2; tentatively, D is TRBD1 (6 bases). V lost 8 bases to trimming and J lost 0 bases, with 16 bases between them. CDR1 is SGHAT, CDR2 FQNNGV, per germline. CDR3 length equals 15 residues. The CDR3 is CASGETGQTNYGYTF. DNA of the CDR3: TGTGCCAGCGGGGAAACCGGACAGACTAACTATGGCTACACCTTC.

This chain links TRBV27 with TRBJ2-7; D is perhaps TRBD2 (5 bases). Trimming took off 6 bases at V and 5 bases at J, with 20 bases between the two ends. The CDR3 loop spans 15 amino acids. Looked up from germline, CDR1 is MNHEY and CDR2 is SMNVEV (reference sequence). As DNA, the CDR3 is TGTGCCAGCAGAATTCGCGTCAAGGGAGACAACGAGCAGTACTTC. It translates to CASRIRVKGDNEQYF.

This sequence joins TRBV12-3 or TRBV12-4 and TRBJ2-3, with TRBD2 matching over 15 bases. V lost 1 base to trimming and J lost 5 bases; unmatched junction nucleotides: 1. The CDR3 spans 16 residues. CDR3 DNA: TGTGCCAGCAGTTTAGGGACTAGCGGGAGGGTAGATACGCAGTATTTT. Protein sequence: CASSLGTSGRVDTQYF.

The rearrangement uses TRBV6-5 and TRBJ2-3; D ambiguous. Germline values: CDR1 MNHEY, CDR2 SVGAGI. Trimming took off 0 bases at V and 6 bases at J, with 7 bases between the two ends. CDR3 length: 13 residues. The CDR3 here is CASSYSAIDTQYF. The DNA of the CDR3 is TGTGCCAGCAGTTACTCAGCGATCGATACGCAGTATTTT.

There are many counts of this clonotype. The chain joins TRBV12-3 or TRBV12-4 to TRBJ1-1; D is uncertain. V was shortened by 10 bases and J by 7 bases, with 13 bases between the two germline ends. The CDR3 extends over 11 amino acids. The DNA of the CDR3 is TGTGCCACCACAGTGCGCGGTGAAGCTTTCTTT. Residues: CATTVRGEAFF.

The chain is built from TRBV18 and TRBJ2-7, with TRBD2 as a possible D gene (6 bases). Germline V CDR1 and CDR2: KGHSH, LQKENI. The CDR3 has 15 amino acids. V was cut by 4 bases and J by 3 bases, with 16 bases left in between. CDR3 sequence (DNA): TGTGCCAGCTCACGGGACGGGGGTGGAAGCTACGAGCAGTACTTC. It encodes CASSRDGGGSYEQYF.

This clonotype was counted many times. The genes are TRBV20-1 and TRBJ2-7; D is undetermined. Germline CDR1 reads DFQATT; CDR2 reads SNEGSKA (reference sequence). The CDR3 sequence is 14 residues long. Deletions cut 0 bases from V and 5 bases from J, with 14 bases between. The CDR3 DNA sequence: TGCAGTGCTAGAGATCGGGTGGCCTGGGACGAGCAGTACTTC. It is translated as CSARDRVAWDEQYF.